This TCR beta chain was found in a study of blood T cell repertoires in COVID-19. The CDR3 has 14 residues. CDR1 is LGHNA and CDR2 is YSLEER in the germline V gene. V was clipped by 1 base and J by 6 bases, with 12 bases between them. Libraries were prepared by immunoSEQ multiplex PCR; TCRdb keeps only in-frame clonotypes and omits some of them. The data contain 200,000 to 250,000 clones, 80% to 90% of them singletons. Input material: peripheral blood. The rearrangement links TRBV4-3 to TRBJ1-2; no clear D gene. The clonotype was recovered from a man aged 25-45 years who had recovered from COVID-19. Written as DNA, the CDR3 is TGCGCCAGCAGCCAAGTTGGTTTGGCAGATGGCTACACCTTC. Amino acids: CASSQVGLADGYTF.